A selection of T cell receptor beta chains follows, all from one sample in a study of shared clonotypes between healthy human individuals. The table came from immunoSEQ multiplex PCR; TCRdb's copy has only in-frame clones and leaves some out. The data hold about 550,000 clones, with roughly 95% observed a single time. The specimen sequenced was naive CD8+ T cells sorted from blood. Every receptor here comes from a young woman in good health. The CDR3 runs from the conserved cysteine through the conserved F or W. Fields, in order: V gene, D gene, J gene, clone size, CDR3 DNA, CDR3 protein. D genes are given only for firm matches. Only some rows state a clone size, as once, few, many or a class for expanded clones.

TRBV7-6	-	TRBJ1-2	-	TGTGCCAGCAGCTTAAAGATGTCCGGAACTAATGGCTACACCTTC	CASSLKMSGTNGYTF
TRBV27	-	TRBJ2-1	-	TGTGCCAGCAGTCCCACGGGGGGCTATGAGCAGTTCTTC	CASSPTGGYEQFF
TRBV7-3	-	TRBJ2-1	-	TGTGCCAGCAGCCTCGACTTGGGGGCGAAGCCCTACAATGAGCAGTTCTTC	CASSLDLGAKPYNEQFF
TRBV7-9	TRBD1	TRBJ1-1	-	TGTGCCAGCAGCCGGGACAGGTCAGACACTGAAGCTTTCTTT	CASSRDRSDTEAFF
TRBV7-9	TRBD2	TRBJ2-1	-	TGTGCCAGCAGCTCGGGCCTAGCGGGAGGCGTGGACAATGAGCAGTTCTTC	CASSSGLAGGVDNEQFF
TRBV6-5	-	TRBJ2-7	-	TGTGCCAGCAGTTACGGTTCAGGGGCCTACGAGCAGTACTTC	CASSYGSGAYEQYF
TRBV15	TRBD1	TRBJ2-7	-	TGTGCCACCAGCAGATCGGACAGGGGCGCCTACGAGCAGTACTTC	CATSRSDRGAYEQYF
TRBV27	TRBD1	TRBJ2-7	-	TGTGCCAGCAGTCCACTCGGGACAGGCTACGAGCAGTACTTC	CASSPLGTGYEQYF
TRBV27	TRBD2	TRBJ2-1	-	TGTGCCAGCAGGGTAACTAGCGGGCCCTTCAATGAGCAGTTCTTC	CASRVTSGPFNEQFF
TRBV28	TRBD2	TRBJ2-1	-	TGTGCCAGCAGTACGGGACTAGCGGGCGCCCACAATGAGCAGTTCTTC	CASSTGLAGAHNEQFF
TRBV7-9	-	TRBJ1-5	-	TGTGCCAGCAGCCTAGGTAATCAGCCCCAGCATTTT	CASSLGNQPQHF
TRBV28	-	TRBJ2-3	-	TGTGCCAGCAGTCATGGGACGGTGCTCACAGATACGCAGTATTTT	CASSHGTVLTDTQYF
TRBV5-1	-	TRBJ2-3	-	TGCGCCAGCAGCTCCGATAATACTCGGACAGATACGCAGTATTTT	CASSSDNTRTDTQYF
TRBV5-1	-	TRBJ2-3	-	TGCGCCAGCCGGGCGGGCTATTCAGATACGCAGTATTTT	CASRAGYSDTQYF
TRBV9	TRBD1	TRBJ1-2	-	TGTGCCAGCAGCGTAGAGGGGGCAGGGAGCCCCTATGGCTACACCTTC	CASSVEGAGSPYGYTF
TRBV20-1	-	TRBJ2-5	-	TGCAGTGCTATGGGTCCGGAGACCCAGTACTTC	CSAMGPETQYF
TRBV10-3	-	TRBJ2-7	-	TGTGCCATCAGTGAGTCAGATGGGGGAGCGACTGACGAGCAGTACTTC	CAISESDGGATDEQYF
TRBV27	-	TRBJ2-2	-	TGTGCCAGCAGAATGTGGACCGGGGAGCTGTTTTTT	CASRMWTGELFF
TRBV6-4	TRBD2	TRBJ2-5	-	TGTGCCCCCGCGGGCGGGGGGTACTTC	CAPAGGGYF
TRBV27	-	TRBJ2-3	-	TGTGCCAGCAGTTTATCGATACCCGATACGCAGTATTTT	CASSLSIPDTQYF
TRBV11-2	-	TRBJ1-2	-	TGTGCCAGCAGCTTAGATGGGGCTTTCTCCTATGGCTACACCTTC	CASSLDGAFSYGYTF
TRBV27	-	TRBJ2-2	-	TGTGCCAGCAGTTTTCTCTTAAGAGGAGGCACCGGGGAGCTGTTTTTT	CASSFLLRGGTGELFF
TRBV28	-	TRBJ2-7	-	TGTGCCAGCTCCCCCACGAGGATGGACTACGAGCAGTACTTC	CASSPTRMDYEQYF
TRBV27	-	TRBJ1-6	-	TGTGCCAGCAGTTTACGAGGGTCGCAAAATTCACCCCTCCACTTT	CASSLRGSQNSPLHF
TRBV27	-	TRBJ2-4	-	TGTGCCAGCAGTTTCGGTCTAGGGGCACACATTCAGTACTTC	CASSFGLGAHIQYF
TRBV19	-	TRBJ1-1	once	TGTGCCAGTAGTATCGGGGGATTGAACACTGAAGCTTTCTTT	CASSIGGLNTEAFF
TRBV5-1	-	TRBJ2-7	once	TGCGCCAGCGGGCCCTGGGGGACCTACGAGCAGTACTTC	CASGPWGTYEQYF
TRBV5-4	-	TRBJ2-5	-	TGTGCCAGCAGCTTAGAGGCTGAGGAGACCCAGTACTTC	CASSLEAEETQYF
TRBV9	-	TRBJ1-2	-	TGTGCCAGCAGCGGTGGGGGCTACACCTTC	CASSGGGYTF
TRBV29-1	-	TRBJ2-4	-	TGCAGCGTTGAACAGGACCAAAAAAACATTCAGTACTTC	CSVEQDQKNIQYF
TRBV5-5	-	TRBJ1-1	-	TGTGCCAGCAGCTTGTCAGCAGGAACCAAAACGAACACTGAAGCTTTCTTT	CASSLSAGTKTNTEAFF
TRBV25-1	-	TRBJ2-7	-	TGTGCCAGCAGTGAGGGACAAGTGATCGAGCAGTACTTC	CASSEGQVIEQYF
TRBV19	TRBD2	TRBJ2-5	-	TGTGCCAGTAGTGGGGTGGCGGGAGGCAGAGGGGAGACCCAGTACTTC	CASSGVAGGRGETQYF
TRBV9	TRBD1	TRBJ1-1	-	TGTGCCAGCAGCGCCCAAATTACAGGGGGACTACGGGAAGCTTTCTTT	CASSAQITGGLREAFF
TRBV19	-	TRBJ2-1	-	TGTGCCAGTACCCCGACAGCCGGTCCCTACAATGAGCAGTTCTTC	CASTPTAGPYNEQFF